Described below is a single T cell receptor beta chain sequence and its context. These data belong to a study of blood T cell repertoires in COVID-19. Looking at the study overall: Some COVID-19 samples were acute and others convalescent; all came from the United States, Italy and Spain. Sources were T cells, B-cell-depleted T cells, or PBMCs; the material itself was cDNA or gDNA.

Between the trimmed V and J ends, which lost 4 bases and 0 bases, there was a span of 4 bases. CDR1 is SEHNR, CDR2 FQNEAQ, per germline (reference sequence). This CDR3 is built from 12 residues. In the source study's methods: Researchers report that nucleated cell counts were estimated from reference gene primer amplification. Profiling relied on immunoSEQ multiplex PCR, and the TCRdb table lists in-frame clones only, not all of them. Clone size and the V and J calls come from that table; the DNA yielded D and trimming. There are 190,000 or so clones in the sample; roughly nine tenths occur only once, and less than 3.5% lies in the top ten.

V usage is TRBV7-9 and J usage is TRBJ2-7, with unresolved D. The sequenced sample consisted of peripheral blood. This clonotype was obtained from a woman aged 25 to 39 with active or convalescent COVID-19. CDR3: CASSSSSYEQYF. The DNA of the CDR3 is TGTGCCAGCAGCTCGAGCTCCTACGAGCAGTACTTC.